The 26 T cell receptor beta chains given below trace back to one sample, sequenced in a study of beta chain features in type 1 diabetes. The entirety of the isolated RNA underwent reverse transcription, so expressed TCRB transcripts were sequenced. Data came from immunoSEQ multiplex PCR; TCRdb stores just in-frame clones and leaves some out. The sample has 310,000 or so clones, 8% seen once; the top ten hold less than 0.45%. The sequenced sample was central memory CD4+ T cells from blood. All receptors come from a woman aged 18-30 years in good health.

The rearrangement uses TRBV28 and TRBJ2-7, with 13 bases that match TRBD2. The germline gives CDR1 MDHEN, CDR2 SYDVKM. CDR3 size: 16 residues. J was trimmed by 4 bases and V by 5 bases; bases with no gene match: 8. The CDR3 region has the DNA TGTGCCAGCAGTACCCCGACTAGCGGGAGGTTTTACGAGCAGTACTTC. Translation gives CASSTPTSGRFYEQYF.

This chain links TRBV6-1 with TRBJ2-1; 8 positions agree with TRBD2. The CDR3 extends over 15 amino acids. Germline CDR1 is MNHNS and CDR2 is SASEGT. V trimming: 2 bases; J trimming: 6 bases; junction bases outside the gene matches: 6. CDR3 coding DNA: TGTGCCAGCAGTGAAATGAGCGGGAGATTCAATGAGCAGTTCTTC. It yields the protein CASSEMSGRFNEQFF.

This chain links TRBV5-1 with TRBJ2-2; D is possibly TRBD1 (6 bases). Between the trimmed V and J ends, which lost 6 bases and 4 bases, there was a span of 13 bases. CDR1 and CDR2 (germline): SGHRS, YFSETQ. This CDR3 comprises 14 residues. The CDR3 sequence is CASNLGTLTGELFF. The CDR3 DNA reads TGCGCCAGCAATCTGGGGACACTCACCGGGGAGCTGTTTTTT.

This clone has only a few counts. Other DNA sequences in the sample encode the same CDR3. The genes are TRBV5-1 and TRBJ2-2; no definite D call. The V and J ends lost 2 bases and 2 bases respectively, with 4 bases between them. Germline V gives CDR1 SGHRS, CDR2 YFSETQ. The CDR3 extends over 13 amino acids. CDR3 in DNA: TGCGCCAGCAGCTTAGGCAACACCGGGGAGCTGTTTTTT. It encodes CASSLGNTGELFF.

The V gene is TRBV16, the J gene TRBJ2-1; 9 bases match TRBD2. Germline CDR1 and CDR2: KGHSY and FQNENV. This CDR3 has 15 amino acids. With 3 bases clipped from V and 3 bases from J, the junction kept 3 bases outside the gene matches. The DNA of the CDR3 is TGTGCCAGCAGCCAGCGACTAGCGGACTACAATGAGCAGTTCTTC. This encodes CASSQRLADYNEQFF.

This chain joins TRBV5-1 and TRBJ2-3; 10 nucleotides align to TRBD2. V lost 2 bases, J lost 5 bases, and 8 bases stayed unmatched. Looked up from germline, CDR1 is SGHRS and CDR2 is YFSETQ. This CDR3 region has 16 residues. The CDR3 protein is CASSFLASGSLDTQYF. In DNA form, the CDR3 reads TGCGCCAGCAGCTTCCTCGCTAGCGGGAGTTTAGATACGCAGTATTTT. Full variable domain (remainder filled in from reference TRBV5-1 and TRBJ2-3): KAGVTQTPRYLIKTRGQQVTLSCSPISGHRSVSWYQQTPGQGLQFLFEYFSETQRNKGNFPGRFSGRQFSNSRSEMNVSTLELGDSALYLCASSFLASGSLDTQYFGPGTRLTVL.

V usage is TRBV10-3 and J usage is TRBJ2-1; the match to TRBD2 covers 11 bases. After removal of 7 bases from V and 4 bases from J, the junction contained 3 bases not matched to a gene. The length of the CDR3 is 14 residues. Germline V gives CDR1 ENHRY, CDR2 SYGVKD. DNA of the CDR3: TGTGCCATCAAAGGGACTAGCGGTTACAATGAGCAGTTCTTC. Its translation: CAIKGTSGYNEQFF.

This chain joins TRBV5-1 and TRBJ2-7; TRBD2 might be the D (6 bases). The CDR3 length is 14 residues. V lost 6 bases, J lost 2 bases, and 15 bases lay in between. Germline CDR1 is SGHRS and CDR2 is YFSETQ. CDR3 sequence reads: CASTFAGGAYEQYF. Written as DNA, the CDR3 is TGCGCCAGCACTTTTGCTGGCGGGGCCTACGAGCAGTACTTC.

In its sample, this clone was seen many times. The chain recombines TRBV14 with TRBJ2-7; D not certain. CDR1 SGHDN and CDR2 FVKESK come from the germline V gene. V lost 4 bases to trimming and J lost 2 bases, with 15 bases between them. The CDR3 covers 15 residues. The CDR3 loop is CASSPEASNTYEQYF. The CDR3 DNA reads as TGTGCCAGCAGCCCAGAAGCATCGAATACCTACGAGCAGTACTTC.

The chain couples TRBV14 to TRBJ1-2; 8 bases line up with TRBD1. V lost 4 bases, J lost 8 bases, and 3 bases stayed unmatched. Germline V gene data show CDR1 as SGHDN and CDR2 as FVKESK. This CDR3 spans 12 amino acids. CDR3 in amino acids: CASSRTGLGYTF. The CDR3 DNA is TGTGCCAGCAGCCGGACAGGGCTGGGCTACACCTTC.

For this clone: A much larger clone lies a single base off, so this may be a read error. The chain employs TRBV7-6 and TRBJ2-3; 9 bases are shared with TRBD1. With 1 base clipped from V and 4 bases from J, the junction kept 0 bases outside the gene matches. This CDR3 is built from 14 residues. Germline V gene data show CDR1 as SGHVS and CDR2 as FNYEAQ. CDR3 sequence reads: CASSLGQGADTQYF. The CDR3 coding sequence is TGTGCCAGCAGCTTAGGACAGGGGGCAGATACGCAGTATTTT.

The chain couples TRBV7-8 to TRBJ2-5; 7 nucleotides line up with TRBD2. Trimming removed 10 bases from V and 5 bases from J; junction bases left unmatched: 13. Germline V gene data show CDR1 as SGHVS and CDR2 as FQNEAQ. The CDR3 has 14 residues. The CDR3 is CATAEWGGEETQYF. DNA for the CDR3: TGTGCCACAGCGGAATGGGGGGGAGAGGAGACCCAGTACTTC.

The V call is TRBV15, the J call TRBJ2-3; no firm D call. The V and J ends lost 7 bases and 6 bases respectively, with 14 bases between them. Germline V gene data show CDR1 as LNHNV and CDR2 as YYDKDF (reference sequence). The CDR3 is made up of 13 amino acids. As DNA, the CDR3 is TGTGCCACCAAAGCCCCTCGGGTGGATACGCAGTATTTT. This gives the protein CATKAPRVDTQYF.

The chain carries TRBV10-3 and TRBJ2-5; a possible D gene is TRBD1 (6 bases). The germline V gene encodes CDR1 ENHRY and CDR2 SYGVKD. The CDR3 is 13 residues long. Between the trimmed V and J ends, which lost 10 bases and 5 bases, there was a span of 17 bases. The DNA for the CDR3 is TGTGCCAGCACCTCAGGGGATCGGGAGACCCAGTACTTC. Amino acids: CASTSGDRETQYF.

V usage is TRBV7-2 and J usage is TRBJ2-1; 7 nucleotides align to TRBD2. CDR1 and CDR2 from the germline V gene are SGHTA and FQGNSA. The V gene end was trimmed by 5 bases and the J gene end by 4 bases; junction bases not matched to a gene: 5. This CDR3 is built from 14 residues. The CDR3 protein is CASSLWREYNEQFF. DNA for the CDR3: TGTGCCAGCAGCCTCTGGCGGGAGTACAATGAGCAGTTCTTC.

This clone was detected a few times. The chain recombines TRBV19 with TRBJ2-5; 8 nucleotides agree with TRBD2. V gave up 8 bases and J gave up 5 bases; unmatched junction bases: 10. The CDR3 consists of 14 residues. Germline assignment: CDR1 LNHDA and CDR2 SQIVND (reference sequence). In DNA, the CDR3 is TGTGCCAGTGGGACCCGTAGCGGGGCGGAGACCCAGTACTTC. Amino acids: CASGTRSGAETQYF.

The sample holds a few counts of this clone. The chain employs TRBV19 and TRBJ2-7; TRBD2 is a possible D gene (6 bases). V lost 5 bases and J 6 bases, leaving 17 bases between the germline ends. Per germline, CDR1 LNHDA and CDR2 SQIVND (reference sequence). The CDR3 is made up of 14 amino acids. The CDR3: CASSSTSFSGEQYF. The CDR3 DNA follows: TGTGCCAGTAGTTCCACTAGCTTTTCTGGCGAGCAGTACTTC.

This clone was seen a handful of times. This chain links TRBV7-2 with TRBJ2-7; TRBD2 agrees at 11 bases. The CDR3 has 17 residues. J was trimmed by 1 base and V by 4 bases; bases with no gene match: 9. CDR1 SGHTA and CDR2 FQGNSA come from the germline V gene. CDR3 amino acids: CASSSRPSSGRSYEQYF. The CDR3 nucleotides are TGTGCCAGCAGCTCGCGGCCCTCTAGCGGGAGGTCCTACGAGCAGTACTTC.

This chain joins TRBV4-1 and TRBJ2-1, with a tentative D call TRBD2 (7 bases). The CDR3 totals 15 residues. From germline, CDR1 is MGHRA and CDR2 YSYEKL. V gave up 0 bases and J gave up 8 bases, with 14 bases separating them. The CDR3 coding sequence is TGCGCCAGCAGCCAAGATGTGGCGGGGGCGGATGAGCAGTTCTTC. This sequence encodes CASSQDVAGADEQFF.

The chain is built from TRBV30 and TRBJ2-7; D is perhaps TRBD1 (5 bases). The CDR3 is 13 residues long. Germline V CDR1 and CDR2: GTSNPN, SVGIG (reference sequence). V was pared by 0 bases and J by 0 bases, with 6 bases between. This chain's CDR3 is CAWSVRVSYEQYF. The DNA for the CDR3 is TGTGCCTGGAGTGTCAGGGTCTCCTACGAGCAGTACTTC.

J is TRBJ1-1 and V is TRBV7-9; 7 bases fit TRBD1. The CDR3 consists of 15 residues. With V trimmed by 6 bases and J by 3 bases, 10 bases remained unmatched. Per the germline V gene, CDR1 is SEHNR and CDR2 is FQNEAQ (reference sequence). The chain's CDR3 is CASSDRESVDTEAFF. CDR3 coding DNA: TGTGCCAGCAGTGACAGGGAGTCTGTGGACACTGAAGCTTTCTTT.

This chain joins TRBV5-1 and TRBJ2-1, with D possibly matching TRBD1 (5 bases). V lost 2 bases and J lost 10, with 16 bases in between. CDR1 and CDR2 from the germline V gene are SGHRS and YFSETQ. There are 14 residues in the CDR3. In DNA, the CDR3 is TGCGCCAGCAGCTTATTCAGGGAAGTTGGCGAGCAGTTCTTC. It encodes CASSLFREVGEQFF.

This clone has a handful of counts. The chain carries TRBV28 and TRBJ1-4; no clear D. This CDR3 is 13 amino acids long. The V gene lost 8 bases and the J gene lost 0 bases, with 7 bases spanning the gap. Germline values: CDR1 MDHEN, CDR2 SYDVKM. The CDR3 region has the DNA TGTGCCAGCGGGATTGCAACTAATGAAAAACTGTTTTTT. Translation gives CASGIATNEKLFF.

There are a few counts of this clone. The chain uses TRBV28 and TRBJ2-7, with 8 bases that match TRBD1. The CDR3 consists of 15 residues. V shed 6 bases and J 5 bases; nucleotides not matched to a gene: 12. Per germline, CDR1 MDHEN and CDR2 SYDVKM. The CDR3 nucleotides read TGTGCCAGCAGCTCCCCGTCAGGGGGCGGGGACGAGCAGTACTTC. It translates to CASSSPSGGGDEQYF.

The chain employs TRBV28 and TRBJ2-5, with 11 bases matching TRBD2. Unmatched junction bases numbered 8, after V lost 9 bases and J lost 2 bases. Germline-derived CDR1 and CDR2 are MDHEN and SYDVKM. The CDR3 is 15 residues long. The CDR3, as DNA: TGTGCCAGTACTGGGACTAGCGGACAACAAGAGACCCAGTACTTC. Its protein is CASTGTSGQQETQYF.

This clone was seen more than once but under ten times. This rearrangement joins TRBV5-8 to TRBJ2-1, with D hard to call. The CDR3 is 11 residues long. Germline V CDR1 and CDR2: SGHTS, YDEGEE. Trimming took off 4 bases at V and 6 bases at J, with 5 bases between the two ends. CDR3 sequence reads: CASSMANEQFF. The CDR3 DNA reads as TGTGCCAGCAGCATGGCCAATGAGCAGTTCTTC.